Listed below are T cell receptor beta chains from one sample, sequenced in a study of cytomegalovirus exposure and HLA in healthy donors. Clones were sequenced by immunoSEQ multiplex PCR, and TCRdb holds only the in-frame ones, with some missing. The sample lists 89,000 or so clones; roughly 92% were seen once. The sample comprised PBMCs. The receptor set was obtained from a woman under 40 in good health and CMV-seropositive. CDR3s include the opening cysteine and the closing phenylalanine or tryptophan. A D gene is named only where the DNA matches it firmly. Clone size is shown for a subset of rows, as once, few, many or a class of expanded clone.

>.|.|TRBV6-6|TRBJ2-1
TGTGCCAGCAGTCTGGGGGGAGTCGGTCGGTTCTTC
CASSLGGVGRFF
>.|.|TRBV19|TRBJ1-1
TGTGCCAGTAGTATTTTTCGGGGGGCGGAAAACACTGAAGCTTTCTTT
CASSIFRGAENTEAFF
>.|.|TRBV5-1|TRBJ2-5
TGCGCCAGCACCCCGGGAACCTTGGGGGCCCCCGGAAAAGAGACCCAGTACTTC
CASTPGTLGAPGKETQYF
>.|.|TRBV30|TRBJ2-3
TGTGCCTGGAGTAGAGGGTTGGATACGCAGTATTTT
CAWSRGLDTQYF
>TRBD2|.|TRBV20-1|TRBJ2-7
TGCAGCGCGGGGGAGCCCTACGAGCAGTACTTC
CSAGEPYEQYF
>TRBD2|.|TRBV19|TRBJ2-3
TGTGCCAGTAGTATAGATCCAGCGGGAGGGAACACAGATACGCAGTATTTT
CASSIDPAGGNTDTQYF
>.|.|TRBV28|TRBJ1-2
TGTGCCAGCAGTGGTCAGGGCGGGGGGATGAGGGGCTACACCTTC
CASSGQGGGMRGYTF
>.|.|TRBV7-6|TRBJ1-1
TGTGCCAGCAGCTTAGGCGGCAGCACTGAAGCTTTCTTT
CASSLGGSTEAFF
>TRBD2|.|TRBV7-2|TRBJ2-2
TGTGCCAGCAGCCCCGAACGGACTAGCGGGAGAACCGGGGAGCTGTTTTTT
CASSPERTSGRTGELFF
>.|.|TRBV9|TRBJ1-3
TGTGCCAGCAGCGTAGCCCCGGGGATCTCTGGAAACACCATATATTTT
CASSVAPGISGNTIYF
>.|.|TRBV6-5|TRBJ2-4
TGTGCCAGCAGCCAACTGAGGACAGAAAACATTCAGTACTTC
CASSQLRTENIQYF
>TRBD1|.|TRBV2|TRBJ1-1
TGTGCCAGCAGGCCCGGACAGGGGGTGGGGAGAGAAGCTTTCTTT
CASRPGQGVGREAFF
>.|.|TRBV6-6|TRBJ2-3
TGTGCCAGCAGGGGGGGTTACACAGATACGCAGTATTTT
CASRGGYTDTQYF
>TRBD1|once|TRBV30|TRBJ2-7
TGTGCCTGGAGCCAGCCGGGACAGGGGGGAGAGCAGTACTTC
CAWSQPGQGGEQYF
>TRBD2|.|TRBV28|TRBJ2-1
TGTGCCAGCCGGGTTGGGACTAGCGGGTACAATGAGCAGTTCTTC
CASRVGTSGYNEQFF
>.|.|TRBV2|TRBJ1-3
TGTGCCAGCAGTGGGGCCGGAACCTCTGGAAACACCATATATTTT
CASSGAGTSGNTIYF
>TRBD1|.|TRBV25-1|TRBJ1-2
TGTGCCAGCAGTGAGTTGGGACAGTATGGCTACACCTTC
CASSELGQYGYTF
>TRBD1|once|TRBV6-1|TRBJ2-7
TGTGCCAGCATCCGGGACAGGAGCTCCTACGAGCAGTACTTC
CASIRDRSSYEQYF
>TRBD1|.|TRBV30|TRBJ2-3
TGTGCCTTCCTCCGGGACAGGGGGCGGAATACGCAGTATTTT
CAFLRDRGRNTQYF
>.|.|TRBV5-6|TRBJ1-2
TGTGCCAGCAGACTAAAGTACTCCCCGCGAAACTATGGCTACACCTTC
CASRLKYSPRNYGYTF
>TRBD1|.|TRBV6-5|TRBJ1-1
TGTGCCAGCAGGCGGGACAGGGTGACGAACACTGAAGCTTTCTTT
CASRRDRVTNTEAFF
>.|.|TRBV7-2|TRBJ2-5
TGTGCCAGCAGCTTAGTGGACTATGGAGAGACCCAGTACTTC
CASSLVDYGETQYF